Detailed here is one TCR beta chain. Between the trimmed V and J ends, which lost 6 bases and 4 bases, there was a span of 5 bases. The CDR3 contains 11 residues. This specimen comes from a study of blood T cell repertoires in COVID-19. Sequencing used immunoSEQ multiplex PCR; TCRdb keeps in-frame clones, though not all of them. The sample consists of around 200,000 clones, 85% to 90% of them appearing once. Sequenced input: peripheral blood. The chain has TRBV12-3 or TRBV12-4 and TRBJ2-3; no definite D call. This TCR derives from a man over 45 with acute or convalescent COVID-19. Here the CDR3 reads CASSSSDTQYF. CDR3 DNA: TGTGCCAGCAGCTCTTCAGATACGCAGTATTTT.